This T cell receptor beta chain was retrieved from a study of Ad26.COV2.S vaccination and SARS-CoV-2 variants. Overall study context: Intramuscular Ad26.COV2.S at 5x10^10 or 1x10^11 viral particles.

Treatment of the sample: 19 received Ad26.COV2.S at low or high dose, single or two shots; 5 received placebo; per-sample allocation not given. Sampling was performed 63 days after the first vaccine or placebo injection. Looked up from germline, CDR1 is MGHRA and CDR2 is YSYEKL. This CDR3 has 16 residues. V dropped 4 bases and J dropped 6 bases, with 19 bases sitting between them. Using immunoSEQ multiplex PCR, the repertoire was profiled, and TCRdb retains in-frame clones only, with some absent. Found here are 410,000 or so clones, roughly 90% of them singletons; the top ten hold more than 1.5%. Specimen: peripheral blood, collected in a trial of Ad26.COV2.S vaccine versus placebo. This rearrangement joins TRBV4-1 to TRBJ1-5, with a tentative D call TRBD1 (5 bases). The receptor comes from a person aged 18-65 years who received the Ad26.COV2.S COVID-19 vaccine or a placebo. The CDR3 sequence is CASSPLGQGTGQPQHF. CDR3 nucleotide sequence: TGCGCCAGCAGCCCCCTAGGGCAGGGAACGGGTCAGCCCCAGCATTTT.